Below are 3 T cell receptor beta chains sequenced from a single sample in a study of metastatic and nonmetastatic thyroid tumors. Thyroid surgery took place with no prior treatment in any patient. With MiXCR, TCRdb called clones anew from the PCR reads. The sample includes about 40,000 clones, 15% to 20% of them seen just once. Input material: blood. Receptors originate from a female donor with papillary thyroid cancer or a benign thyroid nodule (not recorded which). Some clones in this sample may be carry-over from other donors' samples.

The chain combines TRBV19 with TRBJ1-5; TRBD1 matches at 10 bases. CDR1 is LNHDA and CDR2 is SQIVND in the germline V gene (reference sequence). There are 19 residues in the CDR3. Trimming at V came to 4 bases and at J to 6 bases, leaving 18 bases not matched to a gene. CDR3 in amino acids: CASSTRDRGGIMGGQPQHF. The CDR3 DNA sequence: TGTGCCAGTAGTACAAGGGACAGGGGAGGTATTATGGGGGGTCAGCCCCAGCATTTT.

This clone was detected ten times or more. The gene calls are TRBV4-1 and TRBJ2-7; the D gene is possibly TRBD1 (6 bases). Trimming took 2 bases from V and 0 from J, leaving 14 bases between them. The V gene's germline CDR1 is MGHRA and CDR2 YSYEKL. This CDR3 spans 16 amino acids. The CDR3 sequence is CASSQSTRGSSYEQYF. For the CDR3, the DNA is TGCGCCAGCAGCCAATCAACCAGGGGAAGCTCCTACGAGCAGTACTTC.

This clone was recorded at least ten times. The chain employs TRBV19 and TRBJ2-1, with a weak D call TRBD1 (6 bases). This CDR3 is built from 16 residues. V dropped 7 bases and J dropped 2 bases, with 18 bases sitting between them. Germline CDR1 and CDR2: LNHDA and SQIVND (reference sequence). CDR3: CASNLQGPPAYNEQFF. The CDR3 DNA reads as TGTGCCAGTAACTTACAGGGCCCCCCGGCCTACAATGAGCAGTTCTTC.